The clone carrying this TCR beta chain was seen more than once but under ten times. What it binds is unknown. These data belong to a study of CD8 T cells in ankylosing spondylitis. The ends lost 9 bases at V and 2 bases at J; junction bases unmatched: 10. The germline V gene encodes CDR1 LNHDA and CDR2 SQIVND (reference sequence). The CDR3 is 15 residues long. TCRdb passed the 5' RACE reads through MiXCR, listing each CDR3 protein once. The data hold more than 500,000 distinct CDR3 sequences, with roughly 5.2% observed a single time. General study points: There were earlier reports of some motif variants in reactive arthritis synovial fluid and blood. A motif of under ten highly homologous TCR beta variants was seen as apparently characteristic of ankylosing spondylitis blood. It was reported that disease-linked clones were significantly enriched in matched ankylosing spondylitis synovial fluid.

Specimen: blood, either unsorted or a sorted T cell fraction (not recorded which). The TCR comes from a male donor with ankylosing spondylitis. The J gene is TRBJ1-2, the V gene TRBV19; 9 positions match TRBD1. The CDR3 protein is CASRSTGGINYGYTF. The DNA for the CDR3 is TGTGCCAGCCGGAGCACAGGGGGCATCAACTATGGCTACACCTTC.